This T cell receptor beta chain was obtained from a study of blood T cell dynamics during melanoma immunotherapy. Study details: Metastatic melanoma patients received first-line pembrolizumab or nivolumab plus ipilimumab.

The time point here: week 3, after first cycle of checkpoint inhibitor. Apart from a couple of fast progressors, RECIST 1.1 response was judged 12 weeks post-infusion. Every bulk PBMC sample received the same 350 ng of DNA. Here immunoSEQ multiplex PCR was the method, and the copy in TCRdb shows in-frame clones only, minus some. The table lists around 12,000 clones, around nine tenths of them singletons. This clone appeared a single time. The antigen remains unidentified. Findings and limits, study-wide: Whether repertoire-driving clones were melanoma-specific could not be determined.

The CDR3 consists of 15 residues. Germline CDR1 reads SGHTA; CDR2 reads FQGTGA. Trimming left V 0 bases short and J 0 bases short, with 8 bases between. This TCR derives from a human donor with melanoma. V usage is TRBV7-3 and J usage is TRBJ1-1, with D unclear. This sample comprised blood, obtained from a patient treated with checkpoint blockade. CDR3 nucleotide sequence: TGTGCCAGCAGCTTAACGAGAGGCGTGAACACTGAAGCTTTCTTT. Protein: CASSLTRGVNTEAFF.